The 24 T cell receptor beta chains below come from one sample, sequenced in a study of cytomegalovirus exposure and HLA in healthy donors. TCRdb keeps only in-frame clones here, not all; method: immunoSEQ multiplex PCR. Seen here are some 68,000 clones, roughly 96% observed once, and the top ten hold around 2.2%. The source material was PBMCs. These receptors were obtained from a man between 18 and 35 years old in good health and CMV-seronegative.

V is TRBV19 and J is TRBJ2-5; D is unclear. Deletions cut 5 bases from V and 1 base from J, with 8 bases between. Germline V lookup: CDR1 LNHDA, CDR2 SQIVND (reference sequence). CDR3 length: 13 amino acids. In DNA form, the CDR3 reads TGTGCCAGTAGTCAGGCCCTCCAAGAGACCCAGTACTTC. As protein: CASSQALQETQYF.

This sequence joins TRBV5-1 and TRBJ2-1, with TRBD2 matching 10 bases. The V gene's germline CDR1 is SGHRS and CDR2 YFSETQ. The CDR3 loop spans 15 amino acids. Germline trimming cut 1 base from V and 5 bases from J; bases unmatched to any gene: 3. The CDR3 bases are TGCGCCAGCAGCTTGTGGGGGACTAGCGACAATGAGCAGTTCTTC. Its translation: CASSLWGTSDNEQFF.

This clone has just one count. The genes are TRBV6-1 and TRBJ2-7, with TRBD2 as a possible D gene (6 bases). V dropped 0 bases and J dropped 6 bases, with 12 bases sitting between them. Germline assignment: CDR1 MNHNS and CDR2 SASEGT. This CDR3 has 14 amino acids. CDR3 residues: CASSEASGLVEQYF. The CDR3 bases are TGTGCCAGCAGTGAAGCGTCGGGACTTGTCGAGCAGTACTTC.

The rearrangement uses TRBV25-1 and TRBJ1-2; the D gene is possibly TRBD1 (6 bases). Trimming shortened V by 1 base and J by 3 bases, and 18 bases separated the two germline ends. This CDR3 is built from 17 residues. The germline CDR1 and CDR2 sequences are MGHDK and SYGVNS. The CDR3 DNA is TGTGCCAGCAGTGAATCCCCCGAACAGGGATCAGACTATGGCTACACCTTC. It yields the protein CASSESPEQGSDYGYTF.

This rearrangement joins TRBV14 to TRBJ2-2; 12 positions agree with TRBD2. This CDR3 is built from 16 residues. With V trimmed by 1 base and J by 3 bases, 0 bases remained unmatched. The germline V gene has CDR1 SGHDN and CDR2 FVKESK. Here the CDR3 reads CASSQGLAGDTGELFF. For the CDR3, the DNA is TGTGCCAGCAGCCAAGGACTAGCGGGAGACACCGGGGAGCTGTTTTTT.

The V call is TRBV11-2, the J call TRBJ1-1; tentatively, D is TRBD1 (6 bases). This CDR3 has 15 residues. Germline CDR1 is SGHAT and CDR2 is FQNNGV. Trimming pared 1 base from V and 2 bases from J, leaving 11 bases between. The CDR3 nucleotides are TGTGCCAGCAGCTTAGCCTTACAGGGAAACACTGAAGCTTTCTTT. Amino acids: CASSLALQGNTEAFF.

This chain joins TRBV28 and TRBJ2-6, with 9 nucleotides matching TRBD1. Germline V gives CDR1 MDHEN, CDR2 SYDVKM. The CDR3 sequence is 17 residues long. V was clipped by 5 bases and J by 1 base; unmatched bases: 6. This chain's CDR3 is CASSGQGQLSGANVLTF. In nucleotides, the CDR3 is TGTGCCAGCAGTGGACAGGGGCAACTATCTGGGGCCAACGTCCTGACTTTC.

The V gene is TRBV11-3, the J gene TRBJ2-1; D is perhaps TRBD2 (6 bases). V lost 2 bases, J lost 1 base, and 12 bases lay in between. The CDR3 runs 16 residues. The germline V gene has CDR1 SGHNT and CDR2 YENEEA. The CDR3 loop reads CASSLIGSGSYNEQFF. Here the CDR3 DNA reads TGTGCCAGCAGCTTAATCGGGAGTGGGTCCTACAATGAGCAGTTCTTC.

The gene calls are TRBV29-1 and TRBJ2-6; the D gene is possibly TRBD2 (5 bases). In germline, CDR1 is SQVTM, CDR2 ANQGSEA. The CDR3 has 15 residues. With 0 bases removed from V and 0 bases from J, the gap between germline ends came to 6 bases. CDR3 sequence: CSVEDSVSGANVLTF. The DNA for the CDR3 is TGCAGCGTTGAAGATAGCGTCTCTGGGGCCAACGTCCTGACTTTC.

V gene TRBV6-6 combines with J gene TRBJ2-1; tentatively, D is TRBD1 (5 bases). The V end was cut by 0 bases, the J end by 3 bases, with 12 bases between. The CDR3 is 16 residues long. Germline assignment: CDR1 MNHNY and CDR2 SVGAGI (reference sequence). The CDR3 region has the DNA TGTGCCAGCAGTTACTCAGCAGGGCCTGACTACAATGAGCAGTTCTTC. This sequence encodes CASSYSAGPDYNEQFF.

The rearrangement uses TRBV2 and TRBJ2-2, with 10 positions matching TRBD1. CDR1 and CDR2 (germline): SNHLY, FYNNEI. The CDR3 spans 16 residues. The J segment lost 2 bases and the V segment lost 6 bases, leaving 6 bases of the junction unmatched. CDR3: CASRGQGSGNTGELFF. CDR3 sequence (DNA): TGTGCCAGCAGGGGACAGGGGTCAGGAAACACCGGGGAGCTGTTTTTT. The complete variable domain, with remaining parts taken from reference TRBV2 and TRBJ2-2, reads EPEVTQTPSHQVTQMGQEVILRCVPISNHLYFYWYRQILGQKVEFLVSFYNNEISEKSEIFDDQFSVERPDGSNFTLKIRSTKLEDSAMYFCASRGQGSGNTGELFFGEGSRLTVL.

The gene calls are TRBV4-1 and TRBJ2-7; D is unresolved. V gave up 0 bases and J gave up 3 bases, with 3 bases separating them. The CDR3 sequence is 12 residues long. Germline CDR1 and CDR2: MGHRA and YSYEKL. CDR3 in amino acids: CASSQDYYEQYF. The CDR3 nucleotides read TGCGCCAGCAGCCAAGATTACTACGAGCAGTACTTC.

In DNA, the CDR3 is TGCAGCGTTGAGAAGGCAGGGGGCAGGACCTACGAGCAGTACTTC. It specifies CSVEKAGGRTYEQYF. This sequence joins TRBV29-1 and TRBJ2-7; 8 positions agree with TRBD1. Germline lookup yields CDR1 SQVTM and CDR2 ANQGSEA. CDR3 size: 15 residues. Germline trimming cut 3 bases from V and 2 bases from J; bases unmatched to any gene: 9.

V is TRBV6-1 and J is TRBJ1-2, with D maybe TRBD1 (6 bases). CDR1 and CDR2 (germline): MNHNS, SASEGT. CDR3 length equals 13 residues. Trimming shortened V by 5 bases and J by 6 bases, and 13 bases separated the two germline ends. The CDR3 reads CASSSGQLNGYTF. The CDR3 bases are TGTGCCAGCAGTTCCGGACAGCTGAATGGCTACACCTTC.

This chain joins TRBV7-9 and TRBJ2-3, with 9 nucleotides matching TRBD1. V lost 5 bases, J lost 5 bases, and 17 bases stayed unmatched. The germline V gene has CDR1 SEHNR and CDR2 FQNEAQ (reference sequence). CDR3 length: 18 amino acids. CDR3 protein: CASSTQGQGIRERDTQYF. The DNA of the CDR3 is TGTGCCAGCAGCACGCAAGGACAGGGGATTAGGGAAAGAGATACGCAGTATTTT.

The CDR3 region has the DNA TGTGCCAGCAGTTCTCGGGACAGGGGGCTCGAGGGCTACACCTTC. This codes for CASSSRDRGLEGYTF. The chain is built from TRBV28 and TRBJ1-2; TRBD1 agrees at 12 bases. The junction had 8 bases not matched to a gene; V was cut back by 4 bases and J by 8 bases. Germline V gene lookup returns CDR1 MDHEN and CDR2 SYDVKM. This CDR3 contains 15 residues.

This sequence joins TRBV2 and TRBJ1-5; TRBD1 matches at 7 bases. The CDR3 is 15 amino acids. Germline CDR1 is SNHLY and CDR2 is FYNNEI. V dropped 0 bases and J dropped 4; count of bases not matched to a gene: 3. In DNA form, the CDR3 reads TGTGCCAGCAGTGAAGCCTTCAGGGGGAATCAGCCCCAGCATTTT. Translated: CASSEAFRGNQPQHF.

The count of this clone is one. The chain is built from TRBV6-6 and TRBJ2-7; perhaps TRBD1 as D (5 bases). Trimming shortened V by 2 bases and J by 5 bases, and 10 bases separated the two germline ends. Germline V lookup: CDR1 MNHNY, CDR2 SVGAGI (reference sequence). This CDR3 has 13 residues. CDR3 residues: CASSYRGRDEQYF. The CDR3 DNA follows: TGTGCCAGCAGTTACAGGGGAAGAGACGAGCAGTACTTC.

This clone was picked up one time. Other nucleotide sequences in the sample specify the same CDR3. This chain connects TRBV2 to TRBJ1-5, with a weak D call TRBD1 (6 bases). This CDR3 has 14 amino acids. The germline V gene has CDR1 SNHLY and CDR2 FYNNEI. Trimming removed 1 base from V and 4 bases from J, with 8 bases in between. The chain's CDR3 is CASSEGQGNQPQHF. CDR3 DNA sequence: TGTGCCAGCAGTGAAGGGCAGGGGAATCAGCCCCAGCATTTT. The variable domain in full, completed from reference TRBV2 and TRBJ1-5, reads EPEVTQTPSHQVTQMGQEVILRCVPISNHLYFYWYRQILGQKVEFLVSFYNNEISEKSEIFDDQFSVERPDGSNFTLKIRSTKLEDSAMYFCASSEGQGNQPQHFGDGTRLSIL.

The V call is TRBV2, the J call TRBJ2-3; maybe TRBD2 (6 bases). The ends were cut back, 1 base at V and 0 bases at J, with 8 bases in the middle. Germline-derived CDR1 and CDR2 are SNHLY and FYNNEI. The CDR3 consists of 15 residues. CDR3 DNA: TGTGCCAGCAGTGAAGGCGGGGCCAGCACAGATACGCAGTATTTT. It yields the protein CASSEGGASTDTQYF.

The CDR3 sequence is CASSLTGERNEQFF. CDR3 DNA sequence: TGTGCCAGCAGCTTAACAGGGGAAAGAAATGAGCAGTTCTTC. V is TRBV5-6 and J is TRBJ2-1, with 7 nucleotides matching TRBD1. CDR3 length: 14 residues. The V segment lost 2 bases and the J segment 7 bases; nucleotides outside the gene matches: 6. From germline, CDR1 is SGHDT and CDR2 YYEEEE.

This clone was found once. CDR3 loop: CATSRRVSDSGELFF. CDR3 nucleotides: TGTGCCACCAGCCGAAGAGTGAGTGATTCCGGGGAGCTGTTTTTT. The V call is TRBV15, the J call TRBJ2-2; no reliable D call. Germline V lookup: CDR1 LNHNV, CDR2 YYDKDF (reference sequence). CDR3 length: 15 amino acids. The germline V and J ends were trimmed by 5 bases and 6 bases, with 16 bases remaining between them.

The chain carries TRBV29-1 and TRBJ1-1; no clear D gene. CDR1 and CDR2 (germline): SQVTM, ANQGSEA. V dropped 5 bases and J dropped 6 bases, with 13 bases sitting between them. The length of the CDR3 is 12 residues. CDR3 nucleotide sequence: TGCAGCGTTCAAGGGAGGATCGCTGAAGCTTTCTTT. Protein: CSVQGRIAEAFF.

The rearrangement uses TRBV13 and TRBJ1-5; 8 nucleotides match TRBD1. Per the germline V gene, CDR1 is PRHDT and CDR2 is FYEKMQ (reference sequence). V was pared by 0 bases and J by 1 base, with 5 bases of the junction left unmatched. This CDR3 is built from 17 residues. CDR3 nucleotide sequence: TGTGCCAGCAGCTTAGGGAGGCAGGGGGCCAGCAATCAGCCCCAGCATTTT. Encoded protein: CASSLGRQGASNQPQHF.